This T cell receptor (beta chain) was found in a study of T cell changes during pregnancy in multiple sclerosis. Assay: immunoSEQ multiplex PCR; the TCRdb copy retains only in-frame clones and omits some. This table has roughly 76,000 clones, 80% to 95% appearing once. The trim removed 2 bases at V and 7 bases at J, leaving 6 bases unmatched. This CDR3 comprises 14 residues. CDR1 is GTSNPN and CDR2 is SVGIG in the germline V gene (reference sequence). This TCR came from a female donor with multiple sclerosis, enrolled in a pregnancy study. The V and J genes are TRBV30 and TRBJ1-2; 11 nucleotides line up with TRBD1. The sequencing here drew on CD4+ T cells from peripheral blood mononuclear cells, taken after pregnancy. DNA of the CDR3: TGTGCCTGGAGTATCCTCGGGACAGGGGGTGGCTACACCTTC. This encodes CAWSILGTGGGYTF. Full variable domain (rest looked up from reference TRBV30 and TRBJ1-2): SQTIHQWPATLVQPVGSPLSLECTVEGTSNPNLYWYRQAAGRGLQLLFYSVGIGQISSEVPQNLSASRPQDRQFILSSKKLLLSDSGFYLCAWSILGTGGGYTFGSGTRLTVV.